This TCR beta chain came from a study of blood T cell repertoires in COVID-19 (dated by TCRdb to 2018 to 2020). Notes on the research overall: Samples from collaborators originated in the United States, Italy and Spain and spanned both the acute and convalescent phases of COVID-19. The material from the prospective study consisted of cDNA or gDNA derived from T cells, B-cell-depleted T cells, or PBMCs. Deeply sampled blood TCRbeta repertoires from subjects exposed to, actively infected with, or recovered from COVID-19 were included in the dataset. The repertoires were released in a freely available public database intended as a resource for research on the immune response to SARS-CoV-2. Samples were obtained from the ongoing ImmuneRACE study (first 160 participants) and from 1,254 subjects provided by 6 global collaborators. A de-identified subject ID, COVID-19 status, age in years and sex were almost always included in the sample metadata. Where HLA class I and class II types were available, the types were taken from metadata supplied by the sample provider, not from assay-based typing.

The paper's findings and limits, for the study overall: Clinical and demographic metadata were provided uncurated, with the amount varying by source and participant.

The CDR3 has 12 amino acids, counting the end cysteine and phenylalanine. Left in the record is the CDR3 DNA by itself, 36 bases read in frame from the first base. The trim is 3 bases for V and 9 bases for J, with a gap of 12 bases between the germline ends. CDR1 and CDR2 (MNHNS, SASEGT) derive from the germline V gene. Enrolling through a virtual design, the prospective study's participants ranged in age from about 18 to 100 years and lived across some 23 United States geographic areas. To assign participants to cohorts, the prospective study relied on clinical history that participants themselves reported in a screening survey and a study questionnaire. Recovered participants in ImmuneRACE Cohort 3 were defined by two consecutive negative NP/OP PCR tests, clearance by a healthcare professional, or resolution of symptoms. In the prospective study, mobile phlebotomists collected whole blood, serum and a nasopharyngeal or oropharyngeal swab from each participant. Over an approximately 2-month period, participants in the prospective study had the option of providing additional blood draws and questionnaires. Prospective study blood samples were shipped either frozen or at room temperature before DNA extraction.

The immunoSEQ Assay, a bias-controlled multiplex PCR, was used to amplify TCRbeta CDR3 regions from genomic DNA. On the study's bioinformatics: The number of nucleated cells in each sample was estimated from the amplification of reference gene primers within the assay. Sequence reads were collapsed and filtered to measure the absolute abundance of every unique TCRbeta CDR3 rearrangement. Productive Simpson clonality was computed per sample as the square root of Simpson's diversity index over productive rearrangements. TCRdb provides this immuneACCESS table in a form limited to in-frame rearrangements. Some clones are lacking; in checked studies, under half of them reflect an unresolved V gene, and why the rest are absent is not known. The V and J calls and the clone size are those of that table, but D and trimming were determined from the DNA. Counted in this sample were around 200,000 clones; approximately 90% of them appeared once. Approximately 0.8% of the sample belongs to the ten largest clones.

Worth noting for this clone: Its target antigen remains unknown. Base qualities are missing; no much larger clone stands one base away.

The specimen sequenced was PBMCs or T cells enriched from blood (not recorded which). The chain is assembled from TRBV6-1 and TRBJ2-7; confidence is insufficient to name the D gene. This clonotype originated in a woman between 18 and 30 years old who had recovered from COVID-19. The CDR3 sequence is CASSEAVSGQYF. At the DNA level, the sequence is TGTGCCAGCAGTGAGGCAGTTTCTGGGCAGTACTTC.